A selection of T cell receptor beta chains follows, all from one sample in a study of tumor-infiltrating lymphocytes in primary liver carcinoma. MiXCR, run by TCRdb on the multiplex PCR reads, gives a single entry per CDR3 protein. This table has about 210,000 distinct CDR3 sequences, just under 85% appearing once. The specimen was tumor tissue from primary liver carcinoma. These TCRs come from a middle-aged man with primary liver carcinoma and hepatitis B virus infection. CDR3s leave out the opening cysteine and the closing phenylalanine or tryptophan.

v_call,j_call,cdr3_aa
TRBV4-1,TRBJ1-5,ASSLRARGNQSQH
TRBV11-2,TRBJ2-1,VSSLDRGRRFYNEQF
TRBV6-1,TRBJ1-6,ASNYRQGLESPLH
TRBV11-2,TRBJ2-7,TINFNRNSYEQY
TRBV28,TRBJ2-1,ASSFGREGDEQY
TRBV6-2/TRBV6-3,TRBJ2-2,ASSGIGIGLANTGELF
TRBV29-1,TRBJ2-3,SVEGGAGTTDIQC
TRBV6-6,TRBJ1-5,ASSWLQGTDSNQPQH
TRBV12-3/TRBV12-4,TRBJ2-7,ANSLSACGQY
TRBV5-6,TRBJ2-3,ASSHGSGTDTQY
TRBV5-1,TRBJ1-1,ASSFGGIGITEAF
TRBV6-5,TRBJ2-6,ASSSRAGSSGANVLT
TRBV4-3,TRBJ2-5,ASSQFLSVSGQY
TRBV6-6,TRBJ2-7,VSSRSLGEQY
TRBV12-3/TRBV12-4,TRBJ2-5,ASSLTSSQETQY
TRBV29-1,TRBJ1-4,SVRGWGGEKLF